The present T cell receptor (beta chain) was sequenced within a study of brain T cells in children with intractable seizures (dated by TCRdb to the early 2020s). Notes on the research overall: A NanoString immunology panel was first used to screen resected brain tissue from nearly 55 pediatric epilepsy surgery cases for immune gene transcripts. Among the 12 selected surgery cases, eight also had pre-surgery blood sequenced, leaving four with brain tissue only.

In the paper's terms, the time point label means: resected brain tissue, or blood drawn just prior to surgery. The surgery cases showing the highest brain T cell transcript signatures were chosen for TCR beta chain sequencing of brain tissue and, when available, of blood. Prior to surgery, the patients had been treated with at least one anti-epileptic drug. The TCR-sequenced patients were children whose drug-resistant epilepsy was caused by tuberous sclerosis complex, focal cortical dysplasia, Rasmussen encephalitis or hemimegalencephaly. Blood samples were collected immediately before the epilepsy surgery. Bulk genomic DNA was isolated from unsorted brain tissue and whole blood using the Monarch genomic DNA purification kit. A word on this clone: Its recognized antigen is unknown. No clone much larger than this one lies a single base away; base qualities are absent.

Broad study findings and their caveats: Because sequencing depth was different between pre-surgery and post-surgery blood, clones absent from the pre-surgery sample may reflect undersampling. Viral specificity was inferred solely from CDR3 sequence similarity, and the HCMV serostatus of the patients was not known.

The immunoSEQ assay was used to generate TCR beta chain sequences from genomic DNA. On the authors' methods: CDR3 sequences that did not begin with the conserved framework cysteine at position 104 were removed manually. Clonality was calculated as one minus the normalized Shannon's Diversity Index, with values ranging from 0 (maximal diversity) to 1 (oligoclonal). To check whether a given CDR3 had different frequencies in two samples, for example brain versus blood, chi-squared comparison-of-proportions tests were used. Public clonotypes were found through immuneACCESS searches, while the VDJdb browser was used to judge similarity to known antiviral clonotypes. The table comes from immuneACCESS by way of TCRdb, which keeps in-frame sequences with V and J called. Part of the clones is missing from these tables; in studies checked, under half for an unresolved V gene and the rest for unknown reasons. The V and J calls and the clone size are those of that table, but D and trimming were determined from the DNA. This sample lists about 110,000 clones; 90% to 95% were detected once. The leading ten clones occupy 3.8% of the sample.

Material: peripheral blood, obtained at surgery. This receptor was identified in a boy under two years old with hemimegalencephaly and intractable seizures.

CDR3 protein: CASSLGQQETQYF. Read as DNA, the sequence is TGTGCCAGCAGCTTGGGGCAGCAAGAGACCCAGTACTTC. The chain is encoded by TRBV5-6 joined to TRBJ2-5; no confident D gene assignment can be made. The CDR3 spans 13 residues, from the cysteine through the phenylalanine. Only the CDR3 DNA stays, 39 bases, in frame from base 1. V is pared back by 0 bases and J by 2 bases, with 5 bases lying between the germline termini. CDR1 SGHDT and CDR2 YYEEEE are derived from the germline V gene.